This entry lists 10 T cell receptor beta chains sequenced from one sample in a study of blood T cell repertoires in COVID-19. Using immunoSEQ multiplex PCR, the repertoire was profiled, and TCRdb retains in-frame clones only, with some absent. The sample has more than 100,000 clones, 55% to 75% seen once. The sequenced sample was peripheral blood. The receptors stem from a human donor with acute or convalescent COVID-19. The donor label of this sample is uncertain.

This chain uses TRBV29-1 with TRBJ2-1; the D gene is possibly TRBD2 (5 bases). The V gene's germline CDR1 is SQVTM and CDR2 ANQGSEA. The CDR3 runs to 16 residues. V was shortened by 7 bases and J by 0 bases, with 19 bases between the two germline ends. CDR3 in DNA: TGCAGCGCCGCAAGGAGGAACTTGGGCTCCTACAATGAGCAGTTCTTC. Translated, it gives CSAARRNLGSYNEQFF.

The chain recombines TRBV11-2 with TRBJ2-2; TRBD2 agrees at 10 bases. This CDR3 region has 16 residues. The J segment lost 4 bases and the V segment lost 3 bases, leaving 5 bases of the junction unmatched. CDR1 and CDR2 from the germline V gene are SGHAT and FQNNGV. CDR3 residues: CASSFRGLASTGELFF. CDR3 DNA sequence: TGTGCCAGCAGCTTTCGGGGACTAGCGAGCACCGGGGAGCTGTTTTTT.

This rearrangement joins TRBV18 to TRBJ1-1; D gene ambiguous. From germline, CDR1 is KGHSH and CDR2 LQKENI. Trimming shortened V by 8 bases and J by 5 bases, and 15 bases separated the two germline ends. The CDR3 extends over 13 amino acids. CDR3 region: CASHPQEYTEAFF. CDR3 coding DNA: TGTGCCAGCCACCCTCAGGAATATACTGAAGCTTTCTTT.

The chain is built from TRBV5-1 and TRBJ2-1; D possibly corresponds to TRBD1 (5 bases). Trimming shortened V by 4 bases and J by 2 bases, and 13 bases separated the two germline ends. In germline, CDR1 is SGHRS, CDR2 YFSETQ. The CDR3 runs to 15 residues. CDR3 amino acids: CASSESGWTYNEQFF. As DNA, the CDR3 is TGCGCCAGCAGCGAATCAGGGTGGACCTACAATGAGCAGTTCTTC.

The CDR3 loop reads CAVSGTSGDPRGDTQYF. Here the CDR3 DNA reads TGTGCCGTTTCGGGGACTAGCGGGGACCCTCGAGGAGATACGCAGTATTTT. The chain couples TRBV30 to TRBJ2-3; TRBD2 matches at 13 bases. In germline, CDR1 is GTSNPN, CDR2 SVGIG (reference sequence). The ends lost 8 bases at V and 5 bases at J; junction bases unmatched: 16. The CDR3 contains 17 residues.

The chain has TRBV5-6 and TRBJ2-2; TRBD2 agrees at 10 bases. Germline CDR1 is SGHDT and CDR2 is YYEEEE. V shed 4 bases, J shed 3 bases, and the junction held 9 bases outside the gene matches. The CDR3 is made up of 17 amino acids. The CDR3 reads CASSDGLAVKHTGELFF. In nucleotides, the CDR3 is TGTGCCAGCAGCGACGGACTAGCGGTTAAGCACACCGGGGAGCTGTTTTTT. Using reference TRBV5-6 and TRBJ2-2 for the parts outside the CDR3, the full variable domain is DAGVTQSPTHLIKTRGQQVTLRCSPKSGHDTVSWYQQALGQGPQFIFQYYEEEERQRGNFPDRFSGHQFPNYSSELNVNALLLGDSALYLCASSDGLAVKHTGELFFGEGSRLTVL.

This chain joins TRBV24-1 and TRBJ2-5; TRBD1 matches 10 bases. The CDR3 length is 15 residues. The junction had 5 bases not matched to a gene; V was cut back by 3 bases and J by 5 bases. The V gene's germline CDR1 is KGHDR and CDR2 SFDVKD. The CDR3 loop reads CATSDPGQGWETQYF. In DNA, the CDR3 is TGTGCCACCAGTGATCCGGGACAGGGGTGGGAGACCCAGTACTTC.

This clone was observed many times. J is TRBJ2-7 and V is TRBV21-1; TRBD2 is the table's D call, not checked against the DNA. TRBV21-1 is recorded as a pseudogene. This CDR3 is built from 14 residues. The chain's CDR3 is CASSSSTGYYEQYF. In DNA, the CDR3 is TGTGCCAGCAGCAGTTCGACTGGTTACTACGAGCAGTACTTC.

At least ten counts were recorded for this clone. The chain has TRBV7-9 and TRBJ2-2; D is possibly TRBD2 (7 bases). The CDR3 length is 18 residues. Trimming left V 1 base short and J 6 bases short, with 21 bases between. Germline CDR1 is SEHNR and CDR2 is FQNEAQ (reference sequence). CDR3 in DNA: TGTGCCAGCAGCTTAGGATGGTTGCGGGGGCGATCACCCGGGGAGCTGTTTTTT. Its protein is CASSLGWLRGRSPGELFF.

Notes on this clone: In the same sample, other DNA sequences code for this CDR3. V is TRBV5-1 and J is TRBJ2-6; D remains ambiguous. Trimming pared 1 base from V and 1 base from J, leaving 6 bases between. Germline V gene lookup returns CDR1 SGHRS and CDR2 YFSETQ. The CDR3 covers 15 residues. CDR3 sequence reads: CASSLFLSGANVLTF. CDR3 nucleotide sequence: TGCGCCAGCAGCTTGTTCCTTTCTGGGGCCAACGTCCTGACTTTC. Variable domain in full (rest from reference TRBV5-1 and TRBJ2-6): KAGVTQTPRYLIKTRGQQVTLSCSPISGHRSVSWYQQTPGQGLQFLFEYFSETQRNKGNFPGRFSGRQFSNSRSEMNVSTLELGDSALYLCASSLFLSGANVLTFGAGSRLTVL.